Here is one TCR beta chain with its context. Generated by immunoSEQ multiplex PCR, the TCRdb table keeps only in-frame clones and is missing some. This repertoire shows 170,000 or so clones, 75% to 80% found once; its top ten account for about 28%. This record belongs to a study of blood T cell repertoires in COVID-19. The TCR was taken from a woman aged 70-85 years with acute or convalescent COVID-19. Sequencing was done on a sample of peripheral blood.

In nucleotides, the CDR3 is TGCGCCAGCAGTGAGTTGGCTGGGACATCCTATGGCTACACCTTC. Its protein product is CASSELAGTSYGYTF. V is TRBV10-2 and J is TRBJ1-2; TRBD1 is a possible D gene (6 bases). V was shortened by 1 base and J by 4 bases, with 13 bases between the two germline ends. The CDR3 contains 15 residues. From germline, CDR1 is WSHSY and CDR2 SAAADI.